This T cell receptor (beta chain) was sequenced in a study of beta chain features in type 1 diabetes. Study-level findings and limits: Cells with high TCR expression could be over-represented when cDNA is sequenced.

V dropped 6 bases and J dropped 5; count of bases not matched to a gene: 10. The CDR3 sequence is 16 residues long. CDR1 and CDR2 from the germline V gene are KGHSH and LQKENI. As to this clone: Its antigen remains unknown.

Sequenced material consisted of expressed TCRB transcripts (all of the isolated RNA was reverse transcribed). Produced via immunoSEQ multiplex PCR; TCRdb's table is partial and in-frame only. Here the sample spans 970,000 or so clones, 15% to 20% being singletons. The source material was naive CD4+ T cells from blood. The source of this sequence is a woman under 30 in good health. The J gene is TRBJ2-5, the V gene TRBV18, with 12 bases fitting TRBD2. This chain's CDR3 is CASSPRLAGVPETQYF. In nucleotides, the CDR3 is TGTGCCAGCTCGCCCAGACTAGCGGGAGTTCCGGAGACCCAGTACTTC. The variable domain in full, completed from reference TRBV18 and TRBJ2-5, reads NAGVMQNPRHLVRRRGQEARLRCSPMKGHSHVYWYRQLPEEGLKFMVYLQKENIIDESGMPKERFSAEFPKEGPSILRIQQVVRGDSAAYFCASSPRLAGVPETQYFGPGTRLLVL.